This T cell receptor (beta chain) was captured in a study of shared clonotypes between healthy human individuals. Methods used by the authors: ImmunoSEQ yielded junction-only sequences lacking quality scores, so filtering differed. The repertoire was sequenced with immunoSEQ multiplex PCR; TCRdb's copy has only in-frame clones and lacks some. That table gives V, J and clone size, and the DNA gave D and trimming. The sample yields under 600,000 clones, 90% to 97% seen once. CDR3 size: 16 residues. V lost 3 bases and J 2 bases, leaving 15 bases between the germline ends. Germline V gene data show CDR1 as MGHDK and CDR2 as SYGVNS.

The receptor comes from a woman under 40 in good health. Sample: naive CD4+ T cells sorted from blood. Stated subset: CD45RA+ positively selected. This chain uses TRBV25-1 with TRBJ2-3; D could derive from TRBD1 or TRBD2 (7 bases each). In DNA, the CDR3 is TGTGCCAGCAGTGACAGGGGGGGACCCTACACAGATACGCAGTATTTT. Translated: CASSDRGGPYTDTQYF.